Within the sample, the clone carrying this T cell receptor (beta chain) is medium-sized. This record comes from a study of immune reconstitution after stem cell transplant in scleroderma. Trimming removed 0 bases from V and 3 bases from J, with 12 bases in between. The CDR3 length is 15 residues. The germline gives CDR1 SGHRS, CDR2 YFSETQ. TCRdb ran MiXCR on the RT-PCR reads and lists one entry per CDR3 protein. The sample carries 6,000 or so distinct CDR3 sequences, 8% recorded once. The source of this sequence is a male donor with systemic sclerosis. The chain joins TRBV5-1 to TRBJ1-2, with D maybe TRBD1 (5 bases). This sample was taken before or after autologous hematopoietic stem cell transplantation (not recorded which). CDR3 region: CASSLDTGEYYGYTF. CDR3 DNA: TGCGCCAGCAGCTTGGATACAGGCGAATACTATGGCTACACCTTC.